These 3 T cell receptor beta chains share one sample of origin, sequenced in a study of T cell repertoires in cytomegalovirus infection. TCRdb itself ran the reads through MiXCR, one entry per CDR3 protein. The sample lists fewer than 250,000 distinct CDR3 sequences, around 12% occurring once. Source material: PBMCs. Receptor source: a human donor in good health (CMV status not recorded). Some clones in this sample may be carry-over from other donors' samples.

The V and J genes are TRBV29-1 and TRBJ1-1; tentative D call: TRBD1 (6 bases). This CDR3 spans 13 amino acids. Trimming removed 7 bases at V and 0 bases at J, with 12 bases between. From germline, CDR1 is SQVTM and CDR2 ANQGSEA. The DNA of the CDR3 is TGCAGCGCCGAAACAGGGATGAACACTGAAGCTTTCTTT. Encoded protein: CSAETGMNTEAFF.

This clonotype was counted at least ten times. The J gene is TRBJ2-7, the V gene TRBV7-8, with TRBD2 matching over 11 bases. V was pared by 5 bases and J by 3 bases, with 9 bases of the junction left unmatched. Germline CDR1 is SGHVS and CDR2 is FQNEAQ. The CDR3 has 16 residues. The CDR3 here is CASSREPGLADYEQYF. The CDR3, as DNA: TGTGCCAGCAGCCGAGAACCGGGACTAGCGGACTACGAGCAGTACTTC.

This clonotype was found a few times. The CDR3 DNA sequence: TGCAGTGCAGTAGACAGTGGAGGTTCACCCCTCCACTTT. It encodes CSAVDSGGSPLHF. The genes are TRBV20-1 and TRBJ1-6, with D perhaps matching TRBD1 (5 bases). The germline V gene encodes CDR1 DFQATT and CDR2 SNEGSKA (reference sequence). The CDR3 extends over 13 amino acids. V dropped 6 bases and J dropped 9 bases, with 15 bases sitting between them.